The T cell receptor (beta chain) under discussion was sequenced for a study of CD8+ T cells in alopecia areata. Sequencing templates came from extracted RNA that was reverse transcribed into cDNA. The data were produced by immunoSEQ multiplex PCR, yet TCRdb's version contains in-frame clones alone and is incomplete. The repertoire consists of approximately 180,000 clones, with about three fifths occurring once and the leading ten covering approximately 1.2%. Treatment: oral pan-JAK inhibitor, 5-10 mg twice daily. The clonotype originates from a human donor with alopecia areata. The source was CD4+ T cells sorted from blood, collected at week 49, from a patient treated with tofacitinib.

CDR3 DNA: TGTGCCAGCAGCTCCCGGGACCTCCATACGCAGTATTTT. As protein: CASSSRDLHTQYF. This chain links TRBV7-9 with TRBJ2-3; D may correspond to TRBD1 or TRBD2 (5 bases each). The germline V and J ends were trimmed by 4 bases and 7 bases, with 12 bases remaining between them. This CDR3 has 13 amino acids. Germline CDR1 and CDR2: SEHNR and FQNEAQ (reference sequence).